The next 19 T cell receptor beta chains were all read from a single sample in a study of OX40 agonist ivuxolimab in advanced cancers. The table came from immunoSEQ multiplex PCR; TCRdb's copy has only in-frame clones and leaves some out. Here the sample spans around 70,000 clones, around 90% being singletons. This material consisted of CD4+ or CD8+ T cells sorted from blood, taken in a trial of the OX40 agonist ivuxolimab. All receptors derive from an adult with an advanced solid tumor such as melanoma, head and neck, liver or kidney cancer.

The V gene is TRBV30, the J gene TRBJ1-2; D call uncertain. This CDR3 has 14 amino acids. Per germline, CDR1 GTSNPN and CDR2 SVGIG (reference sequence). V was trimmed by 4 bases and J by 2 bases, leaving 14 bases between them. CDR3 DNA sequence: TGTGCCTGGACGCGTGGCCTAGGGAACTATGGCTACACCTTC. Protein product: CAWTRGLGNYGYTF.

The V call is TRBV19, the J call TRBJ1-4; D unresolved. From germline, CDR1 is LNHDA and CDR2 SQIVND (reference sequence). The CDR3 is 15 amino acids. V lost 6 bases and J 0 bases, leaving 11 bases between the germline ends. The CDR3 protein is CASSPGGSTNEKLFF. Here the CDR3 DNA reads TGTGCCAGTAGCCCCGGAGGGTCAACTAATGAAAAACTGTTTTTT.

The CDR3: CASSLGTGVETQYF. CDR3 sequence (DNA): TGTGCCAGCAGCTTAGGAACAGGGGTAGAGACCCAGTACTTC. The V call is TRBV7-9, the J call TRBJ2-5, with 7 bases lining up with TRBD1. The V gene end was trimmed by 1 base and the J gene end by 4 bases; junction bases not matched to a gene: 3. The germline gives CDR1 SEHNR, CDR2 FQNEAQ (reference sequence). The CDR3 extends over 14 amino acids.

V usage is TRBV9 and J usage is TRBJ2-7; 7 bases line up with TRBD1. CDR3 length: 12 residues. V shed 3 bases, J shed 10 bases, and the junction held 7 bases outside the gene matches. In germline, CDR1 is SGDLS, CDR2 YYNGEE. As DNA, the CDR3 is TGTGCCAGCAGCGCCCGGGACAGCCTTCAGTACTTC. Translating gives CASSARDSLQYF.

CDR3 protein: CASSPGGSNSPLHF. The CDR3 bases are TGTGCCAGCAGCCCGGGAGGATCAAATTCACCCCTCCACTTT. V usage is TRBV7-3 and J usage is TRBJ1-6; D unclear. The CDR3 is 14 amino acids. V lost 5 bases, J lost 7 bases, and 12 bases lay in between. Looked up from germline, CDR1 is SGHTA and CDR2 is FQGTGA. Based on the CDR3 plus reference TRBV7-3 and TRBJ1-6, the full variable domain is GAGVSQTPSNKVTEKGKYVELRCDPISGHTALYWYRQSLGQGPEFLIYFQGTGAADDSGLPNDRFFAVRPEGSVSTLKIQRTERGDSAVYLCASSPGGSNSPLHFGNGTRLTVT.

The chain has TRBV28 and TRBJ1-5; no clear D. The CDR3 sequence is 13 residues long. The germline V gene has CDR1 MDHEN and CDR2 SYDVKM. V shed 6 bases and J shed 6 bases, with 12 bases lying between them. CDR3 DNA: TGTGCCAGCAGCTCACAGCCCGGTCAGCCCCAGCATTTT. Encoded protein: CASSSQPGQPQHF.

This sequence joins TRBV10-2 and TRBJ1-1, with a tentative D call TRBD1 (5 bases). This CDR3 contains 14 residues. The germline V gene encodes CDR1 WSHSY and CDR2 SAAADI. V lost 0 bases and J 9 bases, leaving 14 bases between the germline ends. The DNA of the CDR3 is TGCGCCAGCAGTGAGTCGGGGGTCGGGGTTAAAGCTTTCTTT. Residues: CASSESGVGVKAFF.

The rearrangement links TRBV18 to TRBJ1-6; D is unresolved. There are 13 residues in the CDR3. V was pared by 3 bases and J by 5 bases, with 5 bases between. Germline values: CDR1 KGHSH, CDR2 LQKENI. The CDR3 region is CASSPGNNSPLHF. The CDR3 coding sequence is TGTGCCAGCTCACCGGGAAATAATTCACCCCTCCACTTT.

The genes are TRBV11-2 and TRBJ2-3, with 8 nucleotides matching TRBD2. Germline assignment: CDR1 SGHAT and CDR2 FQNNGV. This CDR3 has 17 residues. V trimming: 4 bases; J trimming: 4 bases; junction bases outside the gene matches: 13. The DNA for the CDR3 is TGTGCCAGCAGCTCCCCGAGACTAGCGTTTCGGCCAGATACGCAGTATTTT. The encoded protein is CASSSPRLAFRPDTQYF.

This chain links TRBV4-2 with TRBJ2-1; D uncertain. Germline V gives CDR1 LGHNA, CDR2 YNFKEQ. Trimming cost V 4 bases and J 4 bases, with 14 bases left between them. This CDR3 spans 15 amino acids. CDR3 loop: CASSPPGRPYNEQFF. For the CDR3, the DNA is TGTGCCAGCAGCCCGCCCGGTAGGCCTTACAATGAGCAGTTCTTC.

The chain has TRBV11-2 and TRBJ2-5, with 9 bases fitting TRBD2. Gene TRBJ2-7 matches the end of the DNA better, so the J call may be wrong. This CDR3 comprises 16 residues. The germline gives CDR1 SGHAT, CDR2 FQNNGV. CDR3 amino acids: CASSLRRGSGGYEQYF. As DNA, the CDR3 is TGTGCCAGCAGCTTACGACGTGGTAGCGGGGGCTACGAGCAGTACTTC.

This CDR3 reads CASSDGGARETQYF. CDR3 sequence (DNA): TGCGCCAGCAGTGACGGGGGGGCAAGAGAGACCCAGTACTTC. The chain employs TRBV10-1 and TRBJ2-5; 8 nucleotides agree with TRBD2. J was trimmed by 4 bases and V by 3 bases; bases with no gene match: 4. In germline, CDR1 is WNHNN, CDR2 SYGVQD (reference sequence). The CDR3 is 14 amino acids.

This chain joins TRBV29-1 and TRBJ2-1; 11 bases align to TRBD2. Trimming removed 1 base from V and 7 bases from J; junction bases left unmatched: 12. The germline V gene encodes CDR1 SQVTM and CDR2 ANQGSEA. The CDR3 contains 17 residues. CDR3 sequence (DNA): TGCAGCGTTGAAGTGGGTGGTACTAGCGGGAGTTTGAATGAGCAGTTCTTC. Translated, it gives CSVEVGGTSGSLNEQFF.

The CDR3 coding sequence is TGTGCCAGTACCTTACAGGGGGCGGACCAGCCCCAGCATTTT. Translated: CASTLQGADQPQHF. This sequence joins TRBV19 and TRBJ1-5; TRBD1 aligns across 9 bases. The CDR3 length is 14 residues. Losses at the gene ends were 7 bases for V and 7 bases for J; bases not matched to a gene: 8. Germline V gene data show CDR1 as LNHDA and CDR2 as SQIVND (reference sequence).

V usage is TRBV11-3 and J usage is TRBJ1-2; TRBD1 aligns across 9 bases. The germline gives CDR1 SGHNT, CDR2 YENEEA. The CDR3 sequence is 15 residues long. J gave up 1 base and V 5 bases, and 5 bases lay outside the gene matches. CDR3 region: CASSLKTGGNYGYTF. CDR3 DNA sequence: TGTGCCAGCAGCCTCAAGACAGGGGGTAACTATGGCTACACCTTC.

The chain employs TRBV30 and TRBJ2-2, with a possible D match to TRBD2 (6 bases). Trimming pared 3 bases from V and 2 bases from J, leaving 13 bases between. This CDR3 region has 15 residues. Germline V gene data show CDR1 as GTSNPN and CDR2 as SVGIG (reference sequence). CDR3 loop: CAWRASGLNTGELFF. The CDR3 nucleotides are TGTGCCTGGAGGGCATCGGGACTCAACACCGGGGAGCTGTTTTTT.

The rearrangement uses TRBV29-1 and TRBJ2-1; maybe TRBD1 (6 bases). Between the trimmed V and J ends, which lost 4 bases and 4 bases, there was a span of 8 bases. The CDR3 extends over 12 amino acids. CDR1 and CDR2 from the germline V gene are SQVTM and ANQGSEA. CDR3 sequence reads: CSVVQGYNEQFF. The CDR3 nucleotides are TGCAGCGTTGTTCAGGGGTACAATGAGCAGTTCTTC.

The table lists this clone with a count of one. The chain combines TRBV7-3 with TRBJ1-1; 8 positions agree with TRBD1. From germline, CDR1 is SGHTA and CDR2 FQGTGA. J was trimmed by 0 bases and V by 6 bases; bases with no gene match: 3. The CDR3 totals 14 residues. The CDR3 sequence is CASSTGGMNTEAFF. In nucleotides, the CDR3 is TGTGCCAGCAGTACAGGGGGGATGAACACTGAAGCTTTCTTT.

This clone was seen a single time. The rearrangement joins TRBV7-9 to TRBJ1-1; D remains unclear. The CDR3 has 14 amino acids. Trimming took 2 bases from V and 1 from J, leaving 8 bases between them. Germline V gene sequence: CDR1 SEHNR, CDR2 FQNEAQ (reference sequence). DNA of the CDR3: TGTGCCAGCAGCTTATCTCAGGAGAACACTGAAGCTTTCTTT. The encoded protein is CASSLSQENTEAFF.